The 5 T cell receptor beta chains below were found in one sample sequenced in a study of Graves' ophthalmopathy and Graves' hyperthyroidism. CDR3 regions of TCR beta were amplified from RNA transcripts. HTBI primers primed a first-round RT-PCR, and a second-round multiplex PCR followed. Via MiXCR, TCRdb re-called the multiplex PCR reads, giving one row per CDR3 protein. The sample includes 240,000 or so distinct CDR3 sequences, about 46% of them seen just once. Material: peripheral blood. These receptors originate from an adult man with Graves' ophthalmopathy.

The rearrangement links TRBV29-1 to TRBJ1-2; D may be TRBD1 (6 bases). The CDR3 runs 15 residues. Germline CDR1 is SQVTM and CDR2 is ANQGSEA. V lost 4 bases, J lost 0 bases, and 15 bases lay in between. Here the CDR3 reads CSVVGGLTTNYGYTF. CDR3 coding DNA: TGCAGCGTTGTTGGGGGCCTCACGACTAACTATGGCTACACCTTC.

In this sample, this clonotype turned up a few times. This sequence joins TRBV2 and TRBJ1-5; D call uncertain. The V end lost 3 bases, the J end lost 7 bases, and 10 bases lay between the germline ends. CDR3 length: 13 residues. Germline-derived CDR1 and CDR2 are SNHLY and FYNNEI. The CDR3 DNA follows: TGTGCCAGCAGTGATGGTAGAGTCCAGCCCCAGCATTTT. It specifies CASSDGRVQPQHF.

The CDR3 DNA sequence: TGCAGCGTGGGATTTAGGGGCACAGATACGCAGTATTTT. Its protein product is CSVGFRGTDTQYF. The chain employs TRBV29-1 and TRBJ2-3; D is unclear. V gave up 6 bases and J gave up 1 base, with 11 bases separating them. Germline loops: CDR1 SQVTM, CDR2 ANQGSEA. This CDR3 has 13 residues.

The CDR3 protein is CASSGTRSGYTF. For the CDR3, the DNA is TGTGCCAGCAGTGGAACACGATCCGGCTACACCTTC. The chain links TRBV25-1 to TRBJ1-2, with D hard to call. Germline V gives CDR1 MGHDK, CDR2 SYGVNS. V was trimmed by 4 bases and J by 8 bases, leaving 11 bases between them. The CDR3 runs to 12 residues.

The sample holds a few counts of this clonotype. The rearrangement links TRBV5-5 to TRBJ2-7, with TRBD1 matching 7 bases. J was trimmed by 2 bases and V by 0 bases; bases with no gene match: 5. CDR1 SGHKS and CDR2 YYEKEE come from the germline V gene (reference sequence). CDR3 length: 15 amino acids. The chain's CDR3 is CASSLGQGVTYEQYF. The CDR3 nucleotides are TGTGCCAGCAGCTTGGGACAGGGTGTTACCTACGAGCAGTACTTC.